This passage covers 19 T cell receptor beta chains from one sample sequenced in a study of monozygotic twins with inflammatory bowel disease. TCRdb re-called the 5' RACE reads and shows each CDR3 protein once, DNA omitted. This sample carries just over 300,000 distinct CDR3 sequences, with 5.6% going to the ten biggest clones. What was sequenced was blood. These receptor sequences come from a human donor with ulcerative colitis or Crohn's disease, or a healthy co-twin of an affected twin (not recorded which).

This chain connects TRBV6-1 to TRBJ2-1; there is no DNA to check the TCRdb D call of TRBD2. The CDR3 totals 14 residues. Germline CDR1 reads MNHNS; CDR2 reads SASEGT. CDR3: CASSPGGSFNEQFF.

This rearrangement joins TRBV24-1 to TRBJ1-1. Germline CDR1 is KGHDR and CDR2 is SFDVKD. The length of the CDR3 is 14 residues. The CDR3 sequence is CATSDSRDSRKAFF.

The J gene is TRBJ2-3, the V gene TRBV9; TCRdb indicates TRBD1, and absent DNA this call remains unverified. The CDR3 is 13 residues long. Germline V CDR1 and CDR2: SGDLS, YYNGEE. The CDR3 spells CASSTGTPDTQYF.

This chain links TRBV20-1 with TRBJ2-5; TCRdb names TRBD2, which stays unverified in the absence of DNA. Germline V gene sequence: CDR1 DFQATT, CDR2 SNEGSKA (reference sequence). The CDR3 totals 15 residues. The CDR3 sequence: CSARIAGLTKETQYF.

The V call is TRBV20-1, the J call TRBJ2-7. Per germline, CDR1 DFQATT and CDR2 SNEGSKA (reference sequence). There are 15 residues in the CDR3. The CDR3 loop is CSAVPQTGVRGEQYF.

The chain uses TRBV3-1 and TRBJ2-2; TCRdb lists TRBD2, though no DNA is available to test this call. Germline V lookup: CDR1 LGHDT, CDR2 YNNKEL (reference sequence). The CDR3 has 15 amino acids. The CDR3 loop reads CASSQITSYTGELFF. Using reference TRBV3-1 and TRBJ2-2 for the parts outside the CDR3, the full variable domain is DTAVSQTPKYLVTQMGNDKSIKCEQNLGHDTMYWYKQDSKKFLKIMFSYNNKELIINETVPNRFSPKSPDKAHLNLHINSLELGDSAVYFCASSQITSYTGELFFGEGSRLTVL.

This chain uses TRBV12-3 or TRBV12-4 with TRBJ2-3; TCRdb proposes TRBD1, but this gene call is untestable without DNA. The CDR3 runs to 15 residues. The CDR3 spells CASRRQGFRADTQYF.

V usage is TRBV10-3 and J usage is TRBJ2-7; the D call of TRBD1 rests on TCRdb alone, since no DNA is present to check it. The CDR3 loop spans 17 amino acids. Germline V gene lookup returns CDR1 ENHRY and CDR2 SYGVKD. This CDR3 reads CAISAPDRETASYEQYF.

This rearrangement joins TRBV6-2 or TRBV6-3 to TRBJ1-5. The CDR3 consists of 15 residues. Per germline, CDR1 MNHEY and CDR2 SVGEGT. CDR3 loop: CASSARDKPGQPQHF.

The chain links TRBV28 to TRBJ1-5. Germline-derived CDR1 and CDR2 are MDHEN and SYDVKM. The CDR3 length is 16 residues. CDR3 sequence reads: CATLVRGRGVGQPQHF. Full variable domain (remainder filled in from reference TRBV28 and TRBJ1-5): DVKVTQSSRYLVKRTGEKVFLECVQDMDHENMFWYRQDPGLGLRLIYFSYDVKMKEKGDIPEGYSVSREKKERFSLILESASTNQTSMYLCATLVRGRGVGQPQHFGDGTRLSIL.

The chain has TRBV4-3 and TRBJ2-3. CDR1 is LGHNA, CDR2 YSLEER, per germline. This CDR3 is built from 15 residues. The CDR3 protein is CASSQEHFSTDTQYF.

The rearrangement uses TRBV11-2 and TRBJ2-7; absent DNA, TCRdb's TRBD2 call cannot be checked. This CDR3 is 18 amino acids long. Germline-derived CDR1 and CDR2 are SGHAT and FQNNGV. CDR3 residues: CASSLEALAGGPGSKQYF.

The chain uses TRBV5-6 and TRBJ2-1; TCRdb outputs TRBD2, but without DNA this stays unchecked. CDR3 length: 20 amino acids. From germline, CDR1 is SGHDT and CDR2 YYEEEE. The CDR3: CASSLSHRTSGRAAYNEQFF.

The chain is built from TRBV29-1 and TRBJ2-1. This CDR3 has 15 amino acids. Germline lookup yields CDR1 SQVTM and CDR2 ANQGSEA. The chain's CDR3 is CSVEDLGGSYNEQFF.

This chain joins TRBV6-1 and TRBJ2-3; TCRdb outputs TRBD1, but without DNA this stays unchecked. The CDR3 is 16 residues long. Germline loops: CDR1 MNHNS, CDR2 SASEGT. The CDR3 here is CASRDKQGLGTDTQYF.

The chain uses TRBV5-1 and TRBJ2-3. CDR3 size: 12 residues. Germline V gene lookup returns CDR1 SGHRS and CDR2 YFSETQ. CDR3 amino acids: CASSLEADTQYF.

The chain is built from TRBV5-1 and TRBJ2-1; TCRdb outputs TRBD1, but without DNA this stays unchecked. The CDR3 has 16 amino acids. The germline CDR1 and CDR2 sequences are SGHRS and YFSETQ. CDR3: CASSSIMTDRGNEQFF.

The chain carries TRBV7-9 and TRBJ2-7; TCRdb's D call of TRBD1 is untestable without DNA. The germline V gene has CDR1 SEHNR and CDR2 FQNEAQ (reference sequence). The CDR3 contains 15 residues. CDR3 amino acids: CASSSRDRRAYEQYF.

The chain uses TRBV4-2 and TRBJ2-3; TCRdb picks TRBD2, but there is no DNA to check that call. The CDR3 loop spans 16 amino acids. CDR1 and CDR2 from the germline V gene are LGHNA and YNFKEQ. The CDR3 here is CASSQDLAGVVGTQYF.